A single TCR beta chain is shown here with its context. This record belongs to a study of blood T cell repertoires in COVID-19. Looking at the study overall: The United States, Italy and Spain were the sources of the acute and convalescent COVID-19 samples. Sample material is recorded as cDNA or gDNA derived from T cells, B-cell-depleted T cells, or PBMCs.

Under the authors' procedure: Amplified reference gene primers provided the basis for estimating nucleated cell counts. Generated by immunoSEQ multiplex PCR, the TCRdb table keeps only in-frame clones and is missing some. V and J calls plus clone size are reproduced from that table; the DNA served to infer D and trimming. The table lists some 150,000 clones, about 87% of them singletons. The TCR comes from a man over 45 who had recovered from COVID-19. Specimen: peripheral blood.

Here the CDR3 reads CAWSRGQDNSPLHF. CDR3 DNA sequence: TGTGCCTGGAGCCGGGGACAGGATAATTCACCCCTCCACTTT. The chain is built from TRBV30 and TRBJ1-6; 8 nucleotides agree with TRBD1. The germline CDR1 and CDR2 sequences are GTSNPN and SVGIG (reference sequence). The V gene end was trimmed by 3 bases and the J gene end by 5 bases; junction bases not matched to a gene: 3. CDR3 length: 14 residues.